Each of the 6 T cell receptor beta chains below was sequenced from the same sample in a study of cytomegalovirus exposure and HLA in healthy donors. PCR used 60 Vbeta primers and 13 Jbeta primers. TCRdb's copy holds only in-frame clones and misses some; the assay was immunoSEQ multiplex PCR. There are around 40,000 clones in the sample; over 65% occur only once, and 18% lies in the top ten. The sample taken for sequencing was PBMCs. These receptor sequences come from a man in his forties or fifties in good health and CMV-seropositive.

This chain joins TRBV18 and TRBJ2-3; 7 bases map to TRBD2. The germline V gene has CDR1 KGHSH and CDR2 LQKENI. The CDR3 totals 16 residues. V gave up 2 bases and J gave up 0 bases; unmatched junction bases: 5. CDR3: CASSPSAGLSTDTQYF. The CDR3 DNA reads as TGTGCCAGCTCACCATCAGCGGGGCTAAGCACAGATACGCAGTATTTT. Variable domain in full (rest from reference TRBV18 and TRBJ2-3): NAGVMQNPRHLVRRRGQEARLRCSPMKGHSHVYWYRQLPEEGLKFMVYLQKENIIDESGMPKERFSAEFPKEGPSILRIQQVVRGDSAAYFCASSPSAGLSTDTQYFGPGTRLTVL.

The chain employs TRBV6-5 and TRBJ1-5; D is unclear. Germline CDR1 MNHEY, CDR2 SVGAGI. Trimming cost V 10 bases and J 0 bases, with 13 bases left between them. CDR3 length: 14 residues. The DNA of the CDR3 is TGTGCCAACGGATGGGAGGGTAGCAATCAGCCCCAGCATTTT. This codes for CANGWEGSNQPQHF.

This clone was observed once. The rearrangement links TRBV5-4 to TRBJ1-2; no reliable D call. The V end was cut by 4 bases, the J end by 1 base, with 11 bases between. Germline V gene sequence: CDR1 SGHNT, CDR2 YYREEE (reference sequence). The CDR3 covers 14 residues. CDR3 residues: CASSTPLDNYGYTF. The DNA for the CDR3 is TGTGCCAGCAGCACCCCGTTAGATAACTATGGCTACACCTTC. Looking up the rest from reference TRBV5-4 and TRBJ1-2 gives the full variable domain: ETGVTQSPTHLIKTRGQQVTLRCSSQSGHNTVSWYQQALGQGPQFIFQYYREEENGRGNFPPRFSGLQFPNYSSELNVNALELDDSALYLCASSTPLDNYGYTFGSGTRLTVV.

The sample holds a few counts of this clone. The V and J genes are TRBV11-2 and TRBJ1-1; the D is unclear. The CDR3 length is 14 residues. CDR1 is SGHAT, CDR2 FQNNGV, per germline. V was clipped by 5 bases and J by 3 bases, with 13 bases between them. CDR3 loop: CASSPQLSDTEAFF. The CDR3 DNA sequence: TGTGCCAGCAGCCCTCAACTATCGGACACTGAAGCTTTCTTT. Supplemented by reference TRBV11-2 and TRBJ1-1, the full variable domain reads EAGVAQSPRYKIIEKRQSVAFWCNPISGHATLYWYQQILGQGPKLLIQFQNNGVVDDSQLPKDRFSAERLKGVDSTLKIQPAKLEDSAVYLCASSPQLSDTEAFFGQGTRLTVV.

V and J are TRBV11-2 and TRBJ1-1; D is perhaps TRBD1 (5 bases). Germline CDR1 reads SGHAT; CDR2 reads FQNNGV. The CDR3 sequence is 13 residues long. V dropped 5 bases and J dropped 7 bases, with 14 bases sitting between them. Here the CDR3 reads CASSRSGYIEAFF. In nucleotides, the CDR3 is TGTGCCAGCAGCCGATCAGGGTACATTGAAGCTTTCTTT.

As DNA, the CDR3 is TGTGCCAGCAGTCAGGGGGCTGTGGGTGAAAAACTGTTTTTT. Translated, it gives CASSQGAVGEKLFF. The rearrangement links TRBV2 to TRBJ1-4; 8 nucleotides line up with TRBD1. V was pared by 5 bases and J by 7 bases, with 6 bases of the junction left unmatched. Germline CDR1 reads SNHLY; CDR2 reads FYNNEI. The CDR3 length is 14 residues.